A selection of T cell receptor beta chains follows, all from one sample in a study of blood T cells in healthy people across ages. A single record per CDR3 protein comes from TCRdb applying MiXCR to the 5' RACE reads. This sample has about 1.4 million distinct CDR3 sequences, with roughly 60% found just once. The sequencing input was blood. These receptors were collected from a man younger than 35 in good health. Each CDR3 is given with its conserved first and last residue. The D gene is left open where the match is weak. The listing skips clone size in some rows; elsewhere it reads once, few, many or a size class.

V gene: TRBV28; D gene: TRBD1; clone size: NA; J gene: TRBJ1-1; CDR3 DNA: TGTGCCAGCGAAAACGTTCCCGGGACAGCGAACACTGAAGCTTTCTTT; CDR3 protein: CASENVPGTANTEAFF
V gene: TRBV5-1; D gene: TRBD1; clone size: NA; J gene: TRBJ2-1; CDR3 DNA: TGCGCCAGCAGCGCCGGGACAGGACCCTCCTACAATGAGCAGTTCTTC; CDR3 protein: CASSAGTGPSYNEQFF
V gene: TRBV7-2; D gene: NA; clone size: NA; J gene: TRBJ2-7; CDR3 DNA: TGTGCCAGCAGCCCCAGGGGTCCCACCTCCTACGAGCAGTACTTC; CDR3 protein: CASSPRGPTSYEQYF
V gene: TRBV4-3; D gene: NA; clone size: NA; J gene: TRBJ2-3; CDR3 DNA: TGCGCCAGCAGCCTACTTGGACAGACCACAGATACGCAGTATTTT; CDR3 protein: CASSLLGQTTDTQYF
V gene: TRBV28; D gene: NA; clone size: NA; J gene: TRBJ2-3; CDR3 DNA: TGTGCCAGCAGACCTCCCCCTCCCGGTACGCAGTATTTT; CDR3 protein: CASRPPPPGTQYF
V gene: TRBV15; D gene: NA; clone size: NA; J gene: TRBJ2-3; CDR3 DNA: TGTGCCACCCTTCCCGCGGAGGGAAGCACAGATACGCAGTATTTT; CDR3 protein: CATLPAEGSTDTQYF
V gene: TRBV6-2/TRBV6-3; D gene: NA; clone size: NA; J gene: TRBJ2-5; CDR3 DNA: TGTGCCAGCAGTTCGGCGACTAGGGGGTTCGAGACCCAGTACTTC; CDR3 protein: CASSSATRGFETQYF
V gene: TRBV6-8; D gene: NA; clone size: NA; J gene: TRBJ2-3; CDR3 DNA: TGTGCCAGCAGTTATGCAGGGATACTCACAGATACGCAGTATTTT; CDR3 protein: CASSYAGILTDTQYF
V gene: TRBV14; D gene: NA; clone size: NA; J gene: TRBJ1-2; CDR3 DNA: TGTGCCAGCAGCCCACCAGAGGATGGCTACACCTTC; CDR3 protein: CASSPPEDGYTF
V gene: TRBV11-2; D gene: NA; clone size: NA; J gene: TRBJ1-6; CDR3 DNA: TGTGCCAGCAGCTTAGATCCCTTCCTTTCCCTCGACATGCTTAATTCACCCCTCCACTTT; CDR3 protein: CASSLDPFLSLDMLNSPLHF
V gene: TRBV20-1; D gene: NA; clone size: NA; J gene: TRBJ2-5; CDR3 DNA: TGCAGTGCTAACCCAGGAGGGCCCCCAGAGACCCAGTACTTC; CDR3 protein: CSANPGGPPETQYF
V gene: TRBV12-3/TRBV12-4; D gene: TRBD2; clone size: NA; J gene: TRBJ2-5; CDR3 DNA: TGTGCCAGCAGTTTAGAGGCGGGGGGCCTTTCGGAGACCCAGTACTTC; CDR3 protein: CASSLEAGGLSETQYF
V gene: TRBV20-1; D gene: NA; clone size: NA; J gene: TRBJ1-5; CDR3 DNA: TGCAGTGCTAAAACCTTTAATCAGCCCCAGCATTTT; CDR3 protein: CSAKTFNQPQHF
V gene: TRBV3-1; D gene: NA; clone size: NA; J gene: TRBJ2-5; CDR3 DNA: TGTGCCAGCAGCCAAGAGAAGGCTAGCCTCGGGACCCAGTACTTC; CDR3 protein: CASSQEKASLGTQYF
V gene: TRBV5-1; D gene: TRBD1; clone size: NA; J gene: TRBJ2-7; CDR3 DNA: TGCGCCAGCAGCTTGGAGGGGACAGGGGTCGACGAGCAGTACTTC; CDR3 protein: CASSLEGTGVDEQYF
V gene: TRBV20-1; D gene: NA; clone size: NA; J gene: TRBJ2-1; CDR3 DNA: TGCGGTGCTAGAGATCGGCCCAGCCTGGAGAGTAATGAGCAGTTCTTC; CDR3 protein: CGARDRPSLESNEQFF
V gene: TRBV9; D gene: NA; clone size: few; J gene: TRBJ2-3; CDR3 DNA: TGTGCCAGCAGCGTAGGTAGCATTAGCACAGATACGCAGTATTTT; CDR3 protein: CASSVGSISTDTQYF
V gene: TRBV27; D gene: NA; clone size: once; J gene: TRBJ2-7; CDR3 DNA: TGTGCCAGCAGTTTATCGATAGGGGACAAACAATACGAGCAGTACTTC; CDR3 protein: CASSLSIGDKQYEQYF
V gene: TRBV27; D gene: TRBD2; clone size: NA; J gene: TRBJ2-3; CDR3 DNA: TGTGCCAGCAGGACGGGACTAACCAACACAGATACGCAGTATTTT; CDR3 protein: CASRTGLTNTDTQYF
V gene: TRBV5-5; D gene: NA; clone size: NA; J gene: TRBJ1-4; CDR3 DNA: TGTGCCAGCAGCTCAGACTCGGGGGTTGAAAAACTGTTTTTT; CDR3 protein: CASSSDSGVEKLFF
V gene: TRBV21-1; D gene: NA; clone size: NA; J gene: TRBJ2-7; CDR3 DNA: TGTGCCAGCAGCATAGGACAGAGCCTATTCTCCTACGAGCAGTACTTC; CDR3 protein: CASSIGQSLFSYEQYF